This entry lists 22 T cell receptor beta chains sequenced from one sample in a study of blood T cell repertoires in COVID-19. Some clones are missing from TCRdb's copy, which holds only in-frame ones; the method was immunoSEQ multiplex PCR. Of approximately 310,000 clones in the sample, 87% were seen once. Sequenced sample: peripheral blood. Receptors originate from a man over 45 with active or convalescent COVID-19.

The chain recombines TRBV4-2 with TRBJ1-3; D gene ambiguous. Between the trimmed V and J ends, which lost 4 bases and 4 bases, there was a span of 17 bases. Germline V gene sequence: CDR1 LGHNA, CDR2 YNFKEQ. The CDR3 runs to 16 residues. As DNA, the CDR3 is TGTGCCAGCAGCCGAGGAGGTATCTTAATGGGAAACACCATATATTTT. Translated, it gives CASSRGGILMGNTIYF.

The chain couples TRBV7-9 to TRBJ2-3, with D possibly being TRBD2 (5 bases). In germline, CDR1 is SEHNR, CDR2 FQNEAQ (reference sequence). CDR3 size: 13 residues. The V end was cut by 6 bases, the J end by 1 base, with 8 bases between. The CDR3 DNA follows: TGTGCCAGCAGTCCCGGGGGCACAGATACGCAGTATTTT. As protein: CASSPGGTDTQYF.

This clone has a handful of counts. V and J are TRBV5-6 and TRBJ1-1, with D maybe TRBD1 (6 bases). Per the germline V gene, CDR1 is SGHDT and CDR2 is YYEEEE. Trimming stripped 0 bases from V and 2 bases from J, with 17 bases between. This CDR3 comprises 17 residues. This chain's CDR3 is CASSLEEYAGTNTEAFF. The CDR3 DNA reads TGTGCCAGCAGCTTGGAGGAGTATGCAGGGACAAACACTGAAGCTTTCTTT.

The sample holds a few counts of this clone. V is TRBV25-1 and J is TRBJ1-1, with D uncertain. The germline CDR1 and CDR2 sequences are MGHDK and SYGVNS. V lost 1 base and J 10 bases, leaving 10 bases between the germline ends. The CDR3 consists of 12 residues. Written as DNA, the CDR3 is TGTGCCAGCAGTGAATTCGAGGGCCCAGCTTTCTTT. Translated, it gives CASSEFEGPAFF.

This chain joins TRBV6-2 or TRBV6-3 and TRBJ2-2; 7 nucleotides line up with TRBD1. The V segment lost 4 bases and the J segment 0 bases; nucleotides outside the gene matches: 2. Germline V CDR1 and CDR2: MNHEY, SVGEGT. This CDR3 has 15 residues. Written as DNA, the CDR3 is TGTGCCAGCAGTTCCGGGACAGCGAACACCGGGGAGCTGTTTTTT. It is translated as CASSSGTANTGELFF.

This clone appeared a few times. V is TRBV4-3 and J is TRBJ1-1; no clear D gene. This CDR3 has 14 residues. Trimming took off 4 bases at V and 5 bases at J, with 14 bases between the two ends. Per the germline V gene, CDR1 is LGHNA and CDR2 is YSLEER. CDR3 loop: CASSPRPGGTEAFF. The CDR3 DNA is TGCGCCAGCAGCCCCCGGCCTGGAGGGACTGAAGCTTTCTTT.

The chain has TRBV7-9 and TRBJ2-5; maybe TRBD2 (6 bases). The germline CDR1 and CDR2 sequences are SEHNR and FQNEAQ (reference sequence). V was trimmed by 7 bases and J by 5 bases, leaving 11 bases between them. The CDR3 totals 12 residues. The CDR3 nucleotides read TGTGCCAGCACTGGGGCGGGGGAGACCCAGTACTTC. It codes for CASTGAGETQYF. Together with reference TRBV7-9 and TRBJ2-5, the CDR3 gives the full variable domain: DTGVSQNPRHKITKRGQNVTFRCDPISEHNRLYWYRQTLGQGPEFLTYFQNEAQLEKSRLLSDRFSAERPKGSFSTLEIQRTEQGDSAMYLCASTGAGETQYFGPGTRLLVL.

The chain joins TRBV7-8 to TRBJ2-5; 15 nucleotides match TRBD2. CDR1 is SGHVS, CDR2 FQNEAQ, per germline. V trimming: 5 bases; J trimming: 1 base; junction bases outside the gene matches: 8. The CDR3 consists of 18 residues. The CDR3 loop is CASSVTGLAGGSQETQYF. The CDR3 DNA follows: TGTGCCAGCAGCGTTACCGGACTAGCGGGGGGGAGCCAAGAGACCCAGTACTTC.

The J gene is TRBJ1-2, the V gene TRBV12-3 or TRBV12-4; tentative D call: TRBD1 (6 bases). V shed 3 bases and J shed 5 bases, with 10 bases lying between them. This CDR3 spans 13 amino acids. CDR3 amino acids: CASSFNRAYGYTF. The CDR3 nucleotides are TGTGCCAGCAGTTTTAACAGGGCGTATGGCTACACCTTC.

V is TRBV7-2 and J is TRBJ2-5; 11 bases match TRBD2. The V segment lost 1 base and the J segment 2 bases; nucleotides outside the gene matches: 3. This CDR3 has 16 residues. From germline, CDR1 is SGHTA and CDR2 FQGNSA. This CDR3 reads CASSLVSSGGQETQYF. The CDR3 DNA sequence: TGTGCCAGCAGCTTAGTTTCTAGCGGGGGGCAAGAGACCCAGTACTTC.

V and J are TRBV7-8 and TRBJ2-5, with TRBD2 identical over 14 bases. The CDR3 has 15 residues. Trimming cost V 5 bases and J 5 bases; bases outside gene matches: 4. The V gene's germline CDR1 is SGHVS and CDR2 FQNEAQ. The CDR3 DNA reads as TGTGCCAGCAGCCCTTGGACTAGCGGGGGGGAGACCCAGTACTTC. Its protein is CASSPWTSGGETQYF.

This clone has only a few counts. The rearrangement links TRBV5-1 to TRBJ2-7; 11 nucleotides line up with TRBD1. This CDR3 spans 13 amino acids. The germline V gene encodes CDR1 SGHRS and CDR2 YFSETQ. After removal of 4 bases from V and 6 bases from J, the junction contained 3 bases not matched to a gene. CDR3 region: CASSPDRGLEQYF. The CDR3 DNA sequence: TGCGCCAGCAGCCCGGACAGGGGGCTCGAGCAGTACTTC.

This clone has just a few counts. Other DNA sequences from this sample encode an identical CDR3 as well. Written as DNA, the CDR3 is TGTGCCAGCGGAGGACAGGGCAATCAGCCCCAGCATTTT. Translation gives CASGGQGNQPQHF. The chain has TRBV2 and TRBJ1-5, with 7 bases lining up with TRBD1. Trimming cost V 8 bases and J 2 bases; bases outside gene matches: 3. The CDR3 consists of 13 residues. Germline CDR1 SNHLY, CDR2 FYNNEI.

The chain has TRBV5-1 and TRBJ2-3, with 8 bases matching TRBD2. This CDR3 has 14 residues. The V and J ends lost 0 bases and 10 bases, in that order; junction bases with no gene match: 7. Germline CDR1 SGHRS, CDR2 YFSETQ. In DNA, the CDR3 is TGCGCCAGCAGCTTGGGGACTAGCCGGGGAGCGCAGTATTTT. Amino acids: CASSLGTSRGAQYF.

This chain joins TRBV5-1 and TRBJ1-1, with TRBD1 identical over 10 bases. The CDR3 sequence is 15 residues long. Germline-derived CDR1 and CDR2 are SGHRS and YFSETQ. V shed 4 bases and J 4 bases; nucleotides not matched to a gene: 7. This chain's CDR3 is CASSAGTGVSTEAFF. The CDR3 DNA reads TGCGCCAGCAGCGCCGGGACAGGGGTCTCCACTGAAGCTTTCTTT.

V is TRBV3-1 (or the pseudogene TRBV3-2) and J is TRBJ1-1; maybe TRBD1 (5 bases). Germline V gene lookup returns CDR1 LGHDT and CDR2 YNNKEL (reference sequence). V gave up 1 base and J gave up 6 bases, with 15 bases separating them. CDR3 size: 15 residues. CDR3 sequence (DNA): TGTGCCAGCAGCCAAGGATCGGGGGGAAGGTCTGAAGCTTTCTTT. Amino acid sequence: CASSQGSGGRSEAFF.

The chain is built from TRBV5-1 and TRBJ1-6, with TRBD1 as a possible D gene (5 bases). The CDR3 contains 15 residues. The germline V and J ends were trimmed by 0 bases and 8 bases, with 12 bases remaining between them. Germline-derived CDR1 and CDR2 are SGHRS and YFSETQ. The CDR3 spells CASSLEPGGDSPLHF. Here the CDR3 DNA reads TGCGCCAGCAGCTTGGAACCCGGGGGGGATTCACCCCTCCACTTT.

V and J are TRBV5-6 and TRBJ1-6, with 7 bases lining up with TRBD1. J was trimmed by 4 bases and V by 4 bases; bases with no gene match: 5. CDR1 SGHDT and CDR2 YYEEEE come from the germline V gene. The CDR3 loop spans 15 amino acids. The CDR3 loop reads CASSEGGQYNSPLHF. CDR3 nucleotide sequence: TGTGCCAGCAGCGAAGGGGGCCAATATAATTCACCCCTCCACTTT.

CDR3 loop: CASSLDRANYGYTF. Written as DNA, the CDR3 is TGTGCCAGCAGTCTCGACAGGGCTAACTATGGCTACACCTTC. The rearrangement links TRBV5-5 to TRBJ1-2, with 7 bases that match TRBD1. The germline V gene encodes CDR1 SGHKS and CDR2 YYEKEE (reference sequence). The trim removed 5 bases at V and 0 bases at J, leaving 4 bases unmatched. The CDR3 runs 14 residues. Full variable domain (rest looked up from reference TRBV5-5 and TRBJ1-2): DAGVTQSPTHLIKTRGQQVTLRCSPISGHKSVSWYQQVLGQGPQFIFQYYEKEERGRGNFPDRFSARQFPNYSSELNVNALLLGDSALYLCASSLDRANYGYTFGSGTRLTVV.

The V call is TRBV3-1 (or the pseudogene TRBV3-2), the J call TRBJ2-5; TRBD2 matches 9 bases. V dropped 0 bases and J dropped 5; count of bases not matched to a gene: 7. The CDR3 length is 16 residues. From germline, CDR1 is LGHDT and CDR2 YNNKEL (reference sequence). The CDR3 DNA reads TGTGCCAGCAGCCAAGAAGGAGCGGGAGGTGGCGAGACCCAGTACTTC. Translation gives CASSQEGAGGGETQYF.

This chain connects TRBV30 to TRBJ1-5; perhaps TRBD1 as D (6 bases). V was shortened by 4 bases and J by 5 bases, with 18 bases between the two germline ends. The CDR3 sequence is 15 residues long. CDR1 and CDR2 from the germline V gene are GTSNPN and SVGIG (reference sequence). The CDR3 here is CAWKVPAGDHQPQHF. The CDR3 DNA is TGTGCCTGGAAAGTACCGGCAGGGGACCATCAGCCCCAGCATTTT.

This chain uses TRBV7-9 with TRBJ1-2, with D maybe TRBD1 (6 bases). The CDR3 sequence is 14 residues long. Germline CDR1 reads SEHNR; CDR2 reads FQNEAQ (reference sequence). V was shortened by 3 bases and J by 7 bases, with 15 bases between the two germline ends. CDR3 residues: CASSFFGRGSGYTF. The DNA for the CDR3 is TGTGCCAGCAGCTTTTTCGGAAGGGGGTCTGGCTACACCTTC.